The next 28 T cell receptor beta chains were all read from a single sample in a study of blood T cell repertoires in COVID-19. Method: immunoSEQ multiplex PCR; TCRdb's copy keeps in-frame clones and lacks some. The sample contains 80,000 to 100,000 clones, over 75% of which appear only once. The sample was peripheral blood. The source of these receptors is a man aged 55-75 years with acute or convalescent COVID-19.

This clone was seen a few times. The genes are TRBV13 and TRBJ2-1, with a possible D match to TRBD1 (5 bases). Germline CDR1 reads PRHDT; CDR2 reads FYEKMQ (reference sequence). This CDR3 has 16 residues. V was clipped by 6 bases and J by 4 bases, with 19 bases between them. The CDR3 DNA reads TGTGCCAGCAGTTCACTCAAGGACAATAATTACAATGAGCAGTTCTTC. Protein product: CASSSLKDNNYNEQFF.

The chain links TRBV2 to TRBJ2-5, with a tentative D call TRBD1 (5 bases). V shed 4 bases and J shed 4 bases, with 10 bases lying between them. Germline CDR1 is SNHLY and CDR2 is FYNNEI. The CDR3 sequence is 13 residues long. Written as DNA, the CDR3 is TGTGCCAGCAGTGTGTTAAGGGGAGAGACCCAGTACTTC. This codes for CASSVLRGETQYF.

V gene TRBV19 combines with J gene TRBJ1-1; TRBD1 might be the D (6 bases). Trimming shortened V by 10 bases and J by 6 bases, and 21 bases separated the two germline ends. There are 14 residues in the CDR3. Germline CDR1 LNHDA, CDR2 SQIVND (reference sequence). DNA for the CDR3: TGTGCCACCTCCGAGGGACATATAAGCGCTGAAGCTTTCTTT. Translation gives CATSEGHISAEAFF.

The chain has TRBV13 and TRBJ2-3; 8 bases map to TRBD2. The V and J ends lost 3 bases and 3 bases, in that order; junction bases with no gene match: 11. Germline V lookup: CDR1 PRHDT, CDR2 FYEKMQ (reference sequence). The CDR3 runs 17 residues. CDR3 in amino acids: CASSFFGRAGETDTQYF. For the CDR3, the DNA is TGTGCCAGCAGCTTTTTCGGGAGGGCCGGAGAGACAGATACGCAGTATTTT. Full variable domain (outside the CDR3, taken from reference TRBV13 and TRBJ2-3): AAGVIQSPRHLIKEKRETATLKCYPIPRHDTVYWYQQGPGQDPQFLISFYEKMQSDKGSIPDRFSAQQFSDYHSELNMSSLELGDSALYFCASSFFGRAGETDTQYFGPGTRLTVL.

The chain employs TRBV6-2 or TRBV6-3 and TRBJ1-5, with TRBD1 identical over 8 bases. Germline CDR1 MNHEY, CDR2 SVGEGT. The ends lost 0 bases at V and 1 base at J; junction bases unmatched: 2. The CDR3 has 16 amino acids. Written as DNA, the CDR3 is TGTGCCAGCAGTTACTCGACAGGGGTGAGCAATCAGCCCCAGCATTTT. Translated: CASSYSTGVSNQPQHF.

The chain carries TRBV28 and TRBJ2-7; 9 bases match TRBD2. CDR1 and CDR2 (germline): MDHEN, SYDVKM. The junction had 7 bases not matched to a gene; V was cut back by 10 bases and J by 3 bases. The CDR3 spans 13 residues. In DNA, the CDR3 is TGTGCCACCCGGACTAGCGTTGACTACGAGCAGTACTTC. The encoded protein is CATRTSVDYEQYF.

This chain joins TRBV9 and TRBJ1-2; 7 bases match TRBD1. The V segment lost 2 bases and the J segment 3 bases; nucleotides outside the gene matches: 7. Germline loops: CDR1 SGDLS, CDR2 YYNGEE. The CDR3 has 15 amino acids. The chain's CDR3 is CASSVHRGPYYGYTF. For the CDR3, the DNA is TGTGCCAGCAGCGTCCACAGGGGCCCCTACTATGGCTACACCTTC.

This sequence joins TRBV5-1 and TRBJ1-6; TRBD1 aligns across 7 bases. V lost 4 bases and J lost 10; bases outside the gene matches: 11. This CDR3 comprises 15 residues. Germline loops: CDR1 SGHRS, CDR2 YFSETQ. The CDR3 DNA reads TGCGCCAGCAGCATTACCGGGACAGAGGGATCACCCCTCCACTTT. Protein product: CASSITGTEGSPLHF.

In this sample, this clone turned up once. The identical CDR3 is also encoded by other nucleotide sequences in the sample. The rearrangement links TRBV10-3 to TRBJ1-1, with D perhaps matching TRBD1 (6 bases). CDR3 length equals 14 residues. Germline V lookup: CDR1 ENHRY, CDR2 SYGVKD. Trimming removed 0 bases at V and 4 bases at J, with 9 bases between. This CDR3 reads CAISESRGSTEAFF. CDR3 in DNA: TGTGCCATCAGTGAGTCGAGGGGGAGCACTGAAGCTTTCTTT.

The V and J genes are TRBV6-6 and TRBJ2-7, with D hard to call. Trimming cost V 6 bases and J 7 bases, with 13 bases left between them. This CDR3 is built from 12 residues. The germline V gene encodes CDR1 MNHNY and CDR2 SVGAGI (reference sequence). The CDR3 is CASRRSSWEQYF. The CDR3 DNA is TGTGCCAGCAGGAGGTCGAGCTGGGAGCAGTACTTC.

The chain carries TRBV7-3 and TRBJ2-3, with D tentatively TRBD1 (7 bases). The CDR3 runs 15 residues. Trimming took off 5 bases at V and 2 bases at J, with 14 bases between the two ends. Germline V gene data show CDR1 as SGHTA and CDR2 as FQGTGA. The CDR3 DNA reads TGTGCCAGCAGCCCCAGGGGGGCGAACACAGATACGCAGTATTTT. As protein: CASSPRGANTDTQYF.

The chain uses TRBV23-1 and TRBJ2-1, with 9 bases matching TRBD2. TRBV23-1 is reported as an ORF; its role is uncertain. The CDR3 totals 18 residues. After removal of 3 bases from V and 6 bases from J, the junction contained 15 bases not matched to a gene. CDR3 loop: CASSHKKPLAGLSNEQFF. CDR3 sequence (DNA): TGCGCCAGCAGTCACAAAAAGCCACTAGCGGGCCTAAGCAATGAGCAGTTCTTC.

The J gene is TRBJ1-1, the V gene TRBV29-1; the match to TRBD1 covers 7 bases. Losses at the gene ends were 3 bases for V and 1 base for J; bases not matched to a gene: 2. Germline CDR1 reads SQVTM; CDR2 reads ANQGSEA. CDR3 length: 13 residues. This CDR3 reads CSVDAGGNTEAFF. CDR3 in DNA: TGCAGCGTTGATGCAGGGGGGAACACTGAAGCTTTCTTT.

V usage is TRBV7-2 and J usage is TRBJ2-1; a possible D gene is TRBD2 (5 bases). From germline, CDR1 is SGHTA and CDR2 FQGNSA. The CDR3 has 16 residues. With 1 base removed from V and 1 base from J, the gap between germline ends came to 11 bases. CDR3 region: CASSLGFSASYNEQFF. In DNA form, the CDR3 reads TGTGCCAGCAGCTTAGGTTTTAGCGCTTCCTACAATGAGCAGTTCTTC.

Only a few counts were recorded for this clone. The chain couples TRBV10-1 to TRBJ2-1; 13 bases map to TRBD2. Germline values: CDR1 WNHNN, CDR2 SYGVQD (reference sequence). The ends lost 6 bases at V and 10 bases at J; junction bases unmatched: 15. The CDR3 spans 17 residues. Here the CDR3 DNA reads TGCGCCAGCAGCGGGACTAGCGGGATTTCCTCGGGCGAGGAGCAGTTCTTC. This gives the protein CASSGTSGISSGEEQFF.

V is TRBV5-1 and J is TRBJ2-5; 8 positions match TRBD2. Germline CDR1 and CDR2: SGHRS and YFSETQ. This CDR3 region has 15 residues. The V segment lost 2 bases and the J segment 2 bases; nucleotides outside the gene matches: 5. The CDR3 nucleotides read TGCGCCAGCAGCTTCGTAGCGGGACCACAAGAGACCCAGTACTTC. Protein sequence: CASSFVAGPQETQYF.

V gene TRBV12-5 combines with J gene TRBJ2-1; TRBD1 matches 9 bases. CDR3 size: 15 residues. Trimming took 1 base from V and 7 from J; bases not matched to a gene: 5. CDR1 is LGHNT and CDR2 is FRNRAP in the germline V gene. In DNA, the CDR3 is TGTGCTAGTGGTTTGGGACAGGGGGTTTGGAATGAGCAGTTCTTC. Protein product: CASGLGQGVWNEQFF.

This clone was observed once. This chain connects TRBV27 to TRBJ2-5; 9 positions match TRBD2. V dropped 8 bases and J dropped 5; count of bases not matched to a gene: 12. Germline loops: CDR1 MNHEY, CDR2 SMNVEV (reference sequence). The length of the CDR3 is 15 residues. CDR3 amino acids: CASRYSGGDRETQYF. CDR3 nucleotides: TGTGCCAGCCGATATAGCGGGGGTGATCGGGAGACCCAGTACTTC.

The J gene is TRBJ1-6, the V gene TRBV11-3; tentative D call: TRBD1 (6 bases). V was clipped by 1 base and J by 6 bases, with 13 bases between them. In germline, CDR1 is SGHNT, CDR2 YENEEA. The CDR3 consists of 16 residues. The CDR3 bases are TGTGCCAGCAGCTTAGGAGTAGGCAGGGGTAATTCACCCCTCCACTTT. Translated, it gives CASSLGVGRGNSPLHF.

The V and J genes are TRBV5-4 and TRBJ2-4, with D maybe TRBD1 (6 bases). Trimming took off 4 bases at V and 8 bases at J, with 16 bases between the two ends. The CDR3 runs to 14 residues. Germline-derived CDR1 and CDR2 are SGHNT and YYREEE (reference sequence). The CDR3 bases are TGTGCCAGCAGCCATAACAGGGTAAATGACATTCAGTACTTC. Translated, it gives CASSHNRVNDIQYF.

The chain joins TRBV5-1 to TRBJ1-1, with a weak D call TRBD1 (6 bases). Germline V lookup: CDR1 SGHRS, CDR2 YFSETQ. There are 14 residues in the CDR3. Trimming left V 6 bases short and J 5 bases short, with 17 bases between. CDR3 nucleotides: TGCGCCAGCACTAGGGGAGGGGGACAAACTGAAGCTTTCTTT. Residues: CASTRGGGQTEAFF.

The V call is TRBV4-1, the J call TRBJ2-1; 11 nucleotides align to TRBD2. This CDR3 spans 16 amino acids. Trimming removed 0 bases from V and 6 bases from J; junction bases left unmatched: 4. CDR1 is MGHRA and CDR2 is YSYEKL in the germline V gene. The CDR3 protein is CASSQDRLAGGNEQFF. The CDR3 DNA reads as TGCGCCAGCAGCCAAGATCGGCTAGCGGGGGGCAATGAGCAGTTCTTC.

This chain uses TRBV5-1 with TRBJ2-2, with D possibly being TRBD1 (5 bases). Looked up from germline, CDR1 is SGHRS and CDR2 is YFSETQ. This CDR3 has 16 residues. The V end was cut by 3 bases, the J end by 4 bases, with 16 bases between. CDR3 residues: CASSSQPDRLTGELFF. DNA for the CDR3: TGCGCCAGCAGCTCCCAACCTGACAGACTCACCGGGGAGCTGTTTTTT.

The V call is TRBV27, the J call TRBJ2-1; 12 bases are shared with TRBD2. This CDR3 comprises 15 residues. Germline lookup yields CDR1 MNHEY and CDR2 SMNVEV (reference sequence). V lost 6 bases, J lost 5 bases, and 5 bases stayed unmatched. Here the CDR3 DNA reads TGTGCCAGCAGCCTCGGACTAGCGGGACACAATGAGCAGTTCTTC. It yields the protein CASSLGLAGHNEQFF.

The chain uses TRBV10-3 and TRBJ2-3, with 11 positions matching TRBD1. The CDR3 is made up of 16 amino acids. The germline V gene encodes CDR1 ENHRY and CDR2 SYGVKD. Trimming removed 2 bases from V and 3 bases from J; junction bases left unmatched: 4. The CDR3 region is CAISERGTGGTDTQYF. The CDR3 nucleotides are TGTGCCATCAGTGAGAGGGGGACAGGGGGAACAGATACGCAGTATTTT.

This clone was detected once. The CDR3 loop is CASSLSWGGGTDTQYF. The CDR3 nucleotides are TGTGCCAGCAGTTTATCCTGGGGAGGGGGCACAGATACGCAGTATTTT. The rearrangement uses TRBV27 and TRBJ2-3, with 7 bases that match TRBD2. CDR3 length: 16 amino acids. CDR1 MNHEY and CDR2 SMNVEV come from the germline V gene (reference sequence). The J segment lost 1 base and the V segment lost 0 bases, leaving 4 bases of the junction unmatched.

V and J are TRBV24-1 and TRBJ2-5, with TRBD2 matching 7 bases. V was clipped by 5 bases and J by 4 bases; unmatched bases: 12. CDR3 length: 16 amino acids. Germline assignment: CDR1 KGHDR and CDR2 SFDVKD. The CDR3 protein is CATSVGRGLGGETQYF. CDR3 coding DNA: TGTGCCACCAGTGTAGGGAGGGGTTTAGGTGGAGAGACCCAGTACTTC.

This chain uses TRBV5-1 with TRBJ1-5; 10 bases are shared with TRBD1. CDR3 length: 16 amino acids. With 3 bases clipped from V and 3 bases from J, the junction kept 6 bases outside the gene matches. The germline gives CDR1 SGHRS, CDR2 YFSETQ. CDR3 coding DNA: TGCGCCAGCAGCTCACCGGGACAGGGGTTCAATCAGCCCCAGCATTTT. Residues: CASSSPGQGFNQPQHF.